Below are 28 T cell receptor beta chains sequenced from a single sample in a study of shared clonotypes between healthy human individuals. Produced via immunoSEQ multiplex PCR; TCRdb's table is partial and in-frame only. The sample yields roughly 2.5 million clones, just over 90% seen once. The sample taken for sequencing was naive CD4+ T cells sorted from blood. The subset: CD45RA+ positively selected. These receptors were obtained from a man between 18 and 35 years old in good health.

The CDR3: CASSQEAGIYEQYF. CDR3 bases: TGCGCCAGCAGCCAAGAAGCCGGGATCTACGAGCAGTACTTC. The chain joins TRBV4-3 to TRBJ2-7, with a possible D match to TRBD2 (5 bases). There are 14 residues in the CDR3. Trimming cost V 0 bases and J 3 bases, with 9 bases left between them. Germline CDR1 LGHNA, CDR2 YSLEER.

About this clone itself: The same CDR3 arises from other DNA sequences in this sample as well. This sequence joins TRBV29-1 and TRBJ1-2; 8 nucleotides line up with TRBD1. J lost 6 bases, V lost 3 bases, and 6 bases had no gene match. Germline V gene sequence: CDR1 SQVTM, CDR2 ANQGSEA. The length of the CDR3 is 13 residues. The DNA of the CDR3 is TGCAGCGTTGATACCGGACAGGGTGATGGCTACACCTTC. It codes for CSVDTGQGDGYTF.

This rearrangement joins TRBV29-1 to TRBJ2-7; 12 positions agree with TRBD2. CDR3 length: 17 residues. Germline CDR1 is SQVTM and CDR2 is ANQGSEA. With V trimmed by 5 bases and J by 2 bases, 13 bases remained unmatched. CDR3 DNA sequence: TGCAGCGTTTATGGGACTAGCGGGCGAATTCCCCCCTACGAGCAGTACTTC. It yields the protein CSVYGTSGRIPPYEQYF.

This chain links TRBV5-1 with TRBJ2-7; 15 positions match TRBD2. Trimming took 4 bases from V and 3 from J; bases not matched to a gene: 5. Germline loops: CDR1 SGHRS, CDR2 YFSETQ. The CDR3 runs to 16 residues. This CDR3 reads CASSAGLAGGFYEQYF. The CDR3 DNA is TGCGCCAGCAGCGCAGGACTAGCGGGGGGGTTCTACGAGCAGTACTTC.

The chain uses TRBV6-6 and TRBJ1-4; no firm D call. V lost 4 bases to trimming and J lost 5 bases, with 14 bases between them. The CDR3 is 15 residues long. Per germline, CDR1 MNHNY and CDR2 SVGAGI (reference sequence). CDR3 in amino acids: CASSWRSVGNEKLFF. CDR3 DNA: TGTGCCAGCAGTTGGCGGTCTGTGGGGAATGAAAAACTGTTTTTT.

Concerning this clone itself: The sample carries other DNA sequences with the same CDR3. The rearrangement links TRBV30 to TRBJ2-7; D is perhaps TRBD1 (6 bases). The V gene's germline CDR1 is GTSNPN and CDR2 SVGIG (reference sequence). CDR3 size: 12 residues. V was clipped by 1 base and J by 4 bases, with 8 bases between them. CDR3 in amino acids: CAWSAGAYEQYF. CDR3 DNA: TGTGCCTGGAGTGCAGGGGCGTACGAGCAGTACTTC.

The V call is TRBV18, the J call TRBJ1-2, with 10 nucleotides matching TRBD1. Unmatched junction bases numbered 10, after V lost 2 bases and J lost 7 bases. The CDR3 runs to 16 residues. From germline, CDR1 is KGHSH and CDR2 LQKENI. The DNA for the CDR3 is TGTGCCAGCTCACCAGGGCCCGGACAGGGGGAGAGTGGCTACACCTTC. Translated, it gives CASSPGPGQGESGYTF.

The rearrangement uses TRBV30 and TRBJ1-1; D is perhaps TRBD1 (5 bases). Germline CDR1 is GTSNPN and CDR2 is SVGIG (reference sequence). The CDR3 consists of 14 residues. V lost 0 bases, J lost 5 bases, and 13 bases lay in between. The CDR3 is CAWSVALGGTEAFF. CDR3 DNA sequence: TGTGCCTGGAGTGTGGCACTGGGGGGGACTGAAGCTTTCTTT.

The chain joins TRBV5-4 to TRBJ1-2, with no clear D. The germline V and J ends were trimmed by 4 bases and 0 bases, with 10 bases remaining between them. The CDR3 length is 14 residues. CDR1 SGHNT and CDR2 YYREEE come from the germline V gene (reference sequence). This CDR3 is CASSRAQTNYGYTF. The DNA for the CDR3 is TGTGCCAGCAGCCGGGCCCAGACTAACTATGGCTACACCTTC.

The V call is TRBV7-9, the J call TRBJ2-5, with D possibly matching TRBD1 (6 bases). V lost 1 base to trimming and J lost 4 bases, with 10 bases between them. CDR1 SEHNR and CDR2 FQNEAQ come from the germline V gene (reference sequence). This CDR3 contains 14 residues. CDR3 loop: CASSLGQGIETQYF. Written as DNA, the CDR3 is TGTGCCAGCAGCTTAGGGCAGGGGATAGAGACCCAGTACTTC.

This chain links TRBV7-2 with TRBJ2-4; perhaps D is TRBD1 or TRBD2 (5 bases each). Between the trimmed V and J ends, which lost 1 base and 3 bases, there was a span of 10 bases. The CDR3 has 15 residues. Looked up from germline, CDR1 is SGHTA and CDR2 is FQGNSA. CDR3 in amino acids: CASSLGSGSKNIQYF. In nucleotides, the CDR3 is TGTGCCAGCAGCTTAGGATCAGGGAGCAAAAACATTCAGTACTTC.

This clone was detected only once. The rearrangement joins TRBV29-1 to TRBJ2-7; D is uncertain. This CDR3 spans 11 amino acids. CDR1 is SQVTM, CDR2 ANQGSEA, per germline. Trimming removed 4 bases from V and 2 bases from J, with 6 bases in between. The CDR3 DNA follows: TGCAGCGTTGCTAACACCTACGAGCAGTACTTC. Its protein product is CSVANTYEQYF.

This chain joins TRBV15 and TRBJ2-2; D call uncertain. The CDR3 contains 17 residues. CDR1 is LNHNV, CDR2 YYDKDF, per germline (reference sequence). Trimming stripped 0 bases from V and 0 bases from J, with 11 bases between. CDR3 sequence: CATSRDNAASNTGELFF. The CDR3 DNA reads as TGTGCCACCAGCAGAGATAATGCTGCATCGAACACCGGGGAGCTGTTTTTT.

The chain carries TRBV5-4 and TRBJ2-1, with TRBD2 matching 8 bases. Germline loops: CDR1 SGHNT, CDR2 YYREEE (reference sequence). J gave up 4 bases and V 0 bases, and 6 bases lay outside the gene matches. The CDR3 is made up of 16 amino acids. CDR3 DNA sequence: TGTGCCAGCAGCTTGGCCAGGTCGGGAGGGTACAATGAGCAGTTCTTC. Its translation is CASSLARSGGYNEQFF.

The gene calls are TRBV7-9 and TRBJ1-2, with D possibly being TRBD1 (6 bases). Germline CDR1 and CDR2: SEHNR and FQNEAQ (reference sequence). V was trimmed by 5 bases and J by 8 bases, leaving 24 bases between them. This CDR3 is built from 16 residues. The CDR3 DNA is TGTGCCAGCAGCCGGACAGAGCTTTCCTCGTTTCGAGGCTACACCTTC. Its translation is CASSRTELSSFRGYTF.

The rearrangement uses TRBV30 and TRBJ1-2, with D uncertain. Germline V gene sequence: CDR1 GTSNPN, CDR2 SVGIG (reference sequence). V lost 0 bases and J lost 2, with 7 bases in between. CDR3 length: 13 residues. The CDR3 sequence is CAWSVQKNYGYTF. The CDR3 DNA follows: TGTGCCTGGAGTGTACAGAAGAACTATGGCTACACCTTC.

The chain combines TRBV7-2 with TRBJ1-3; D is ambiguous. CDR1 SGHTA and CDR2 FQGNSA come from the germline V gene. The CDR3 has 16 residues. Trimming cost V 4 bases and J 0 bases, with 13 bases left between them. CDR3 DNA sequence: TGTGCCAGCAGCTCGCAGCCACTGAGCTCTGGAAACACCATATATTTT. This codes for CASSSQPLSSGNTIYF. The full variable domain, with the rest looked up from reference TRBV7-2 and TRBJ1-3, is GAGVSQSPSNKVTEKGKDVELRCDPISGHTALYWYRQSLGQGLEFLIYFQGNSAPDKSGLPSDRFSAERTGGSVSTLTIQRTQQEDSAVYLCASSSQPLSSGNTIYFGEGSWLTVV.

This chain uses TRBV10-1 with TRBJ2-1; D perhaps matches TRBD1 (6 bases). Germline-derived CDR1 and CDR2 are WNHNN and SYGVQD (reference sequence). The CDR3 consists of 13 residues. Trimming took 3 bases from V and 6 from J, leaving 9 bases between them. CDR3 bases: TGCGCCAGCAGTGAAGGCAGGGGCAATGAGCAGTTCTTC. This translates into CASSEGRGNEQFF.

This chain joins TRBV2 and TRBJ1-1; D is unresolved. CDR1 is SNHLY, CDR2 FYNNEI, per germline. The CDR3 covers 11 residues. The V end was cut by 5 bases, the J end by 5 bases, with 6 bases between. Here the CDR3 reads CASSRETEAFF. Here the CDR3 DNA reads TGTGCCAGCAGTCGTGAAACTGAAGCTTTCTTT.

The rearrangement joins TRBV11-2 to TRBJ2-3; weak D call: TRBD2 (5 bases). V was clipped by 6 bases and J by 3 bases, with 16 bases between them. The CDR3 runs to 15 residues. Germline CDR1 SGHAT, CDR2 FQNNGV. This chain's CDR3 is CASRSVGGLTDTQYF. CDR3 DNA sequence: TGTGCCAGCAGATCCGTCGGCGGGCTGACAGATACGCAGTATTTT.

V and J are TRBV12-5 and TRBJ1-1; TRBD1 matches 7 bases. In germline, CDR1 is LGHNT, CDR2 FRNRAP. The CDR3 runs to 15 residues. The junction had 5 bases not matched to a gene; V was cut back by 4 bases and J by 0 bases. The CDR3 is CASGYSGTVNTEAFF. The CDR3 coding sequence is TGTGCTAGTGGTTACTCTGGGACAGTGAACACTGAAGCTTTCTTT.

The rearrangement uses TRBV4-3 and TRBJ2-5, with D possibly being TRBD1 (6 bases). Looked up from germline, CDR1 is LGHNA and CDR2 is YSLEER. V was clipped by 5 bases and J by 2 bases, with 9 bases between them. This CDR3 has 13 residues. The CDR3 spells CASSIQGQETQYF. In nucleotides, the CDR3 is TGCGCCAGCAGCATTCAGGGGCAAGAGACCCAGTACTTC.

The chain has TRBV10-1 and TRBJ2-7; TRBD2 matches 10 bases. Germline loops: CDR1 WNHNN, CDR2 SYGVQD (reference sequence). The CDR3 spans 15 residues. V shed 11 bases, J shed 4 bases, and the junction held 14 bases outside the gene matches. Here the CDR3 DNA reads TGCGCCTCGCGGCTAGCGGGAGCGTTCCTGTACGAGCAGTACTTC. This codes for CASRLAGAFLYEQYF.

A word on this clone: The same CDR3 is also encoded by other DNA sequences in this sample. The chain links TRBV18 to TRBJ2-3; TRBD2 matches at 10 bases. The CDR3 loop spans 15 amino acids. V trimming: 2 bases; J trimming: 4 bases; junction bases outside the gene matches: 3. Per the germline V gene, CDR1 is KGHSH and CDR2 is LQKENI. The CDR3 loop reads CASSPGSGGADTQYF. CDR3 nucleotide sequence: TGTGCCAGCTCACCAGGCAGCGGGGGGGCAGATACGCAGTATTTT.

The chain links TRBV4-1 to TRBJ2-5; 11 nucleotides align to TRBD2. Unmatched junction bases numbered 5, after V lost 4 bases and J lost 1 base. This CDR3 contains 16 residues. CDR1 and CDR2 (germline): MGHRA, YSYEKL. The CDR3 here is CASSPPGLAVQETQYF. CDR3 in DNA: TGCGCCAGCAGCCCTCCGGGACTAGCGGTCCAAGAGACCCAGTACTTC.

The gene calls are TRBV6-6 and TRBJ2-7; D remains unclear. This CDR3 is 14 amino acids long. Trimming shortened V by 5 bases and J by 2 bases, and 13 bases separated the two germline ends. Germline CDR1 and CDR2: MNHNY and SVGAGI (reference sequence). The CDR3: CASSPFGRTYEQYF. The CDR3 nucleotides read TGTGCCAGCAGTCCGTTCGGTCGGACCTACGAGCAGTACTTC.

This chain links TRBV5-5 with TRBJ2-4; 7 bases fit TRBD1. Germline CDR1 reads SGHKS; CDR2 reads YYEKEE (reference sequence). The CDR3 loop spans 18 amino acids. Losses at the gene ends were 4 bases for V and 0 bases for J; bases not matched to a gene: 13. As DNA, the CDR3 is TGTGCCAGCAGCCCTCACCCCCAGGGACAGTTAGCCAAAAACATTCAGTACTTC. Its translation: CASSPHPQGQLAKNIQYF.

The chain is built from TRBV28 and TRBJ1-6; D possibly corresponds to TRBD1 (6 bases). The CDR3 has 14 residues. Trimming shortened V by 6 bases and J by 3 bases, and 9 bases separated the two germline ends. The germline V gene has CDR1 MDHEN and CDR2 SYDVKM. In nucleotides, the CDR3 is TGTGCCAGCAGAGGGGGGAACTATAATTCACCCCTCCACTTT. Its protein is CASRGGNYNSPLHF.